This T cell receptor (beta chain) is from a study of PD-L1 blockade in urothelial cancer. About the study: Of 29 to 30 patients, approximately 23 were males with bladder-origin urothelial cancer. T cell content in blood samples showed a median of approximately 150,000. Of prior chemotherapy regimens, patients had received between 0 and 3.

Assay used: immunoSEQ multiplex PCR; TCRdb lists only in-frame clones, some missing. Of approximately 94,000 clones listed, over 75% are singletons. CDR1 is MDHEN and CDR2 is SYDVKM in the germline V gene. The V gene end was trimmed by 4 bases and the J gene end by 5 bases; junction bases not matched to a gene: 11. The CDR3 is 15 amino acids. The sample's time point: pretreatment peripheral blood. Patient disease was locally advanced or metastatic urothelial carcinoma. Source: PBMCs, taken around atezolizumab (anti-PD-L1) treatment. V is TRBV28 and J is TRBJ2-7, with 7 positions matching TRBD1. The receptor was derived from a man between 60 and 75 years old with urothelial cancer. CDR3 amino acids: CASSSPGQLDHEQYF. The DNA for the CDR3 is TGTGCCAGCAGTTCGCCGGGACAGTTAGACCACGAGCAGTACTTC.